These 15 T cell receptor beta chains came from one sample sequenced in a study of T cells in pancreatic ductal adenocarcinoma. Selected pancreatic ductal adenocarcinoma patients had undergone surgery without neoadjuvant therapy. Profiled with immunoSEQ multiplex PCR; TCRdb holds only in-frame clones, not every one. The table lists 100,000 or so clones, about 95% of them singletons. The sample comprised PBMCs. The receptors shown here come from a human donor with pancreatic ductal adenocarcinoma.

The chain combines TRBV7-7 with TRBJ2-7; D is undetermined. Germline values: CDR1 SSHAT, CDR2 FNYEAQ (reference sequence). The CDR3 extends over 8 amino acids. As DNA, the CDR3 is TGTGTTTATCCGGAGCAGTACTTC. Residues: CVYPEQYF.

V usage is TRBV10-3 and J usage is TRBJ2-2, with TRBD2 matching 10 bases. The CDR3 spans 16 residues. Trimming cost V 7 bases and J 4 bases; bases outside gene matches: 9. The germline V gene encodes CDR1 ENHRY and CDR2 SYGVKD. The CDR3 reads CAINRLAGVGTGELFF. The CDR3 region has the DNA TGTGCCATCAATCGGCTAGCGGGAGTAGGCACCGGGGAGCTGTTTTTT.

The chain couples TRBV11-3 to TRBJ2-7; D ambiguous. The CDR3 sequence is 11 residues long. In germline, CDR1 is SGHNT, CDR2 YENEEA. Trimming took 1 base from V and 7 from J, leaving 5 bases between them. The CDR3 sequence: CASSLVREQYF. The CDR3 DNA is TGTGCCAGCAGCTTAGTCAGGGAGCAGTACTTC. The variable domain in full, completed from reference TRBV11-3 and TRBJ2-7, reads EAGVVQSPRYKIIEKKQPVAFWCNPISGHNTLYWYLQNLGQGPELLIRYENEEAVDDSQLPKDRFSAERLKGVDSTLKIQPAELGDSAVYLCASSLVREQYFGPGTRLTVT.

This chain links TRBV15 with TRBJ2-6, with D unresolved. CDR1 and CDR2 from the germline V gene are LNHNV and YYDKDF (reference sequence). CDR3 length: 14 amino acids. Trimming removed 0 bases at V and 3 bases at J, with 3 bases between. Here the CDR3 DNA reads TGTGCCACCAGCAGAGAGAGTGGGGCCAACGTCCTGACTTTC. It codes for CATSRESGANVLTF.

The V gene is TRBV19, the J gene TRBJ2-7; D might be TRBD1 (6 bases). Looked up from germline, CDR1 is LNHDA and CDR2 is SQIVND (reference sequence). V was shortened by 3 bases and J by 3 bases, with 9 bases between the two germline ends. The CDR3 consists of 13 residues. The chain's CDR3 is CASSMRRGYEQYF. The CDR3 DNA sequence: TGTGCCAGTAGTATGCGCAGGGGCTACGAGCAGTACTTC.

This clone appeared a single time. The CDR3 sequence: CSVEGSDTEAFF. For the CDR3, the DNA is TGCAGCGTTGAAGGGTCGGACACTGAAGCTTTCTTT. This sequence joins TRBV29-1 and TRBJ1-1; D remains unclear. The CDR3 length is 12 residues. In germline, CDR1 is SQVTM, CDR2 ANQGSEA. Trimming removed 1 base from V and 3 bases from J, with 6 bases in between.

This clone was seen only once. V usage is TRBV6-5 and J usage is TRBJ2-3, with 8 bases matching TRBD2. The junction had 8 bases not matched to a gene; V was cut back by 5 bases and J by 7 bases. Germline CDR1 and CDR2: MNHEY and SVGAGI. This CDR3 comprises 14 residues. CDR3 nucleotides: TGTGCCAGCAGTCCCGGGACTAGAAGAAATACGCAGTATTTT. This sequence encodes CASSPGTRRNTQYF.

This chain joins TRBV18 and TRBJ2-2; D ambiguous. CDR3 size: 13 residues. CDR1 is KGHSH and CDR2 is LQKENI in the germline V gene. The V end was cut by 2 bases, the J end by 3 bases, with 4 bases between. DNA of the CDR3: TGTGCCAGCTCACCAACTTACACCGGGGAGCTGTTTTTT. Its protein product is CASSPTYTGELFF. Variable domain in full (rest from reference TRBV18 and TRBJ2-2): NAGVMQNPRHLVRRRGQEARLRCSPMKGHSHVYWYRQLPEEGLKFMVYLQKENIIDESGMPKERFSAEFPKEGPSILRIQQVVRGDSAAYFCASSPTYTGELFFGEGSRLTVL.

The J gene is TRBJ2-1, the V gene TRBV21-1; the table's D call, TRBD2, has no DNA check behind it. TRBV21-1 is given as a pseudogene. The CDR3 contains 15 residues. The CDR3: CASSSGTGTPNEQFF. The DNA of the CDR3 is TGTGCCAGCAGCAGTGGGACCGGGACTCCTAATGAGCAGTTCTTC.

The V gene is TRBV6-4, the J gene TRBJ2-7, with 9 bases fitting TRBD2. Germline CDR1 MRHNA, CDR2 SNTAGT. Trimming at V came to 3 bases and at J to 2 bases, leaving 8 bases not matched to a gene. The CDR3 is 16 residues long. The DNA of the CDR3 is TGTGCCAGCAGTGAAGGTAGCGGGGGAGCTACCTACGAGCAGTACTTC. Translating it yields CASSEGSGGATYEQYF.

The gene calls are TRBV25-1 and TRBJ2-7; the match to TRBD1 covers 9 bases. V shed 5 bases and J 6 bases; nucleotides not matched to a gene: 14. The CDR3 totals 16 residues. Germline CDR1 is MGHDK and CDR2 is SYGVNS. In DNA, the CDR3 is TGTGCCAGCAGTATCACCGGGACAGGGCGTGAAGGCGAGCAGTACTTC. This codes for CASSITGTGREGEQYF.

The V gene is TRBV4-2, the J gene TRBJ1-1; D is unresolved. The V and J ends lost 1 base and 0 bases respectively, with 6 bases between them. The germline V gene encodes CDR1 LGHNA and CDR2 YNFKEQ. The CDR3 sequence is 14 residues long. CDR3 in DNA: TGTGCCAGCAGCCAAGTCGCGGTGAACACTGAAGCTTTCTTT. This gives the protein CASSQVAVNTEAFF.

This clone has more than one count but fewer than ten. The chain couples TRBV4-3 to TRBJ2-7; 9 positions agree with TRBD1. Germline assignment: CDR1 LGHNA and CDR2 YSLEER. There are 14 residues in the CDR3. Germline trimming cut 6 bases from V and 3 bases from J; bases unmatched to any gene: 6. The CDR3 DNA reads TGCGCCAGCAGTCCGGGACAGGGCGACTACGAGCAGTACTTC. It encodes CASSPGQGDYEQYF.

V gene TRBV5-1 combines with J gene TRBJ2-3, with TRBD2 identical over 9 bases. Germline CDR1 SGHRS, CDR2 YFSETQ. V lost 4 bases, J lost 6 bases, and 9 bases stayed unmatched. This CDR3 has 15 residues. For the CDR3, the DNA is TGCGCCAGCAGCCCGGGGACTAGCAGTCAGGATACGCAGTATTTT. Translated, it gives CASSPGTSSQDTQYF. Full variable domain (outside the CDR3, taken from reference TRBV5-1 and TRBJ2-3): KAGVTQTPRYLIKTRGQQVTLSCSPISGHRSVSWYQQTPGQGLQFLFEYFSETQRNKGNFPGRFSGRQFSNSRSEMNVSTLELGDSALYLCASSPGTSSQDTQYFGPGTRLTVL.

This rearrangement joins TRBV5-6 to TRBJ1-1, with TRBD1 matching over 9 bases. CDR3 size: 17 residues. Germline lookup yields CDR1 SGHDT and CDR2 YYEEEE. Losses at the gene ends were 4 bases for V and 4 bases for J; bases not matched to a gene: 14. The CDR3 DNA reads TGTGCCAGCAGCCAATACCCGGGACAGGGTATGAGCACTGAAGCTTTCTTT. The encoded protein is CASSQYPGQGMSTEAFF. Combining the CDR3 with reference TRBV5-6 and TRBJ1-1 gives the whole variable domain DAGVTQSPTHLIKTRGQQVTLRCSPKSGHDTVSWYQQALGQGPQFIFQYYEEEERQRGNFPDRFSGHQFPNYSSELNVNALLLGDSALYLCASSQYPGQGMSTEAFFGQGTRLTVV.